This is a list of T cell receptor beta chains from one sample in a study of T cells in localized non-small cell lung cancer. Generated by immunoSEQ multiplex PCR, the TCRdb table keeps only in-frame clones and is missing some. Among about 29,000 clones listed, nearly 90% were seen once. The material was peripheral blood, obtained before any cancer treatment. Receptor source: a woman aged 40 to 75 with stage I lung adenocarcinoma. The CDR3 runs from the conserved cysteine through the conserved F or W. D genes are given only for firm matches. The size entry is marked missing in some rows and otherwise reads once, few, many or a size class.

v_call	d_call	clone_size	j_call	cdr3_nt	cdr3_aa
TRBV28	.	once	TRBJ2-3	TGTGCCAGCAGTTCGACGGGACATCGCACAGATACGCAGTATTTT	CASSSTGHRTDTQYF
TRBV5-6	.	.	TRBJ1-3	TGTGCCAGCAGCTTGGGACCCACCTCTGGAAACACCATATATTTT	CASSLGPTSGNTIYF
TRBV28	.	.	TRBJ1-2	TGTGCCAGCAGTTTGGACCTCTATGGCTACACCTTC	CASSLDLYGYTF
TRBV28	.	.	TRBJ2-5	TGTGCCAGCAGTTTAAGGGCCCTAGGGCCCAACACGGCGGAGACCCAGTACTTC	CASSLRALGPNTAETQYF
TRBV7-2	.	.	TRBJ2-3	TGTGCCAGCAGCTTAGAGCCAGGAAGCACAGATACGCAGTATTTT	CASSLEPGSTDTQYF
TRBV28	.	.	TRBJ2-3	TGTGCCAGCAAAGGGGTCGGGACAGATACGCAGTATTTT	CASKGVGTDTQYF
TRBV7-6	TRBD1	.	TRBJ2-5	TGTGCCAGCAGCCCGTGGACAGGGGGTAGAGAGACCCAGTACTTC	CASSPWTGGRETQYF
TRBV2	.	once	TRBJ2-7	TGTGCCACCTTGGACAGTTCCTACGAGCAGTACTTC	CATLDSSYEQYF
TRBV18	TRBD1	.	TRBJ2-7	TGTGCCAGCTCACCGGGACAGGGCCTCTACGAGCAGTACTTC	CASSPGQGLYEQYF
TRBV6-5	.	.	TRBJ1-1	TGTGCCAGCAGTTACGCGAACACTGAAGCTTTCTTT	CASSYANTEAFF
TRBV9	.	.	TRBJ2-1	TGTGCCAGCAGCGCGAGGGCTCCGGGGAGCTCCTACAATGAGCAGTTCTTC	CASSARAPGSSYNEQFF
TRBV7-9	.	.	TRBJ1-2	TGTGCCAGCAGAGCCTCAGAAAACTATGGCTACACCTTC	CASRASENYGYTF
TRBV30	.	.	TRBJ2-3	TGTGCCTGGCGGGGGTACCCGTCGACAGATACGCAGTATTTT	CAWRGYPSTDTQYF
TRBV19	TRBD2	.	TRBJ2-5	TGTGCCAGTAGTGGCCCCTTGGGACTAGCGGGGGGAGAGACCCAGTACTTC	CASSGPLGLAGGETQYF
TRBV19	.	few	TRBJ2-5	TGTGCCAGTAGTATGGGTCTTCCCCAAGAGACCCAGTACTTC	CASSMGLPQETQYF
TRBV27	.	.	TRBJ2-5	TGTGCCAGCAGTTTTATTAAGGCAGGGAGGAACTTC	CASSFIKAGRNF
TRBV5-6	TRBD2	.	TRBJ2-7	TGTGCCAGCAGCTACCTTAGCGGGATTTTGGGGGCCGAGCAGTACTTC	CASSYLSGILGAEQYF
TRBV28	TRBD1	few	TRBJ1-5	TGTGCCAGCAGTCCAGGGGGCCCAAGCAATCAGCCCCAGCATTTT	CASSPGGPSNQPQHF
TRBV28	TRBD1	.	TRBJ1-2	TGTGCCAGCAGCTTTATAGGACAGGTTATCTATGGCTACACCTTC	CASSFIGQVIYGYTF
TRBV28	.	few	TRBJ2-1	TGTGCCAGCAGCCCGGGCGTCTCCTACAATGAGCAGTTCTTC	CASSPGVSYNEQFF
TRBV27	TRBD2	.	TRBJ2-7	TGTGCCAGCAGTTTATCCTCACTACTAGCGGGACCCTACGAGCAGTACTTC	CASSLSSLLAGPYEQYF
TRBV27	.	.	TRBJ1-5	TGTGCCAGCAAAAATAGGGATCAGCCCCAGCATTTT	CASKNRDQPQHF
TRBV7-3	.	.	TRBJ2-3	TGTGCCAGCAGCGGTGGGACGTCTCCCACAGATACGCAGTATTTT	CASSGGTSPTDTQYF
TRBV6-1	TRBD1	.	TRBJ2-3	TGTGCCAGCAGTGAAGCGCAGGGACAGCCTAGCACAGATACGCAGTATTTT	CASSEAQGQPSTDTQYF
TRBV18	.	.	TRBJ2-7	TGTGCCAGCTCACCACCCGCAGGGGCAGCCTACGAGCAGTACTTC	CASSPPAGAAYEQYF
TRBV5-1	.	.	TRBJ2-7	TGCGCCAGCAGCCCCCGCGGCATAGGGAGTAGTGACGAGCAGTACTTC	CASSPRGIGSSDEQYF
TRBV14	TRBD1	.	TRBJ2-3	TGTGCCAGCAGCCCGGGACAGACTAGCACAGATACGCAGTATTTT	CASSPGQTSTDTQYF
TRBV7-2	TRBD2	.	TRBJ2-7	TGTGCCAGCAGCTTAGGTCCAGGGAGGGACGAGCAGTACTTC	CASSLGPGRDEQYF
TRBV5-6	.	.	TRBJ1-5	TGTGCCAGCAGCTTGAGGCCAGGGTCCGCTAGCAATCAGCCCCAGCATTTT	CASSLRPGSASNQPQHF
TRBV18	.	.	TRBJ1-1	TGTGCCAGCTCACCACCGGAGGGGCGCGTGAAAACTGAAGCTTTCTTT	CASSPPEGRVKTEAFF
TRBV6-5	.	.	TRBJ2-7	TGTGCCAGCAGTTACCTCTACGAGCAGTACTTC	CASSYLYEQYF
TRBV19	.	.	TRBJ2-3	TGTGCCAGTAGTGTGGCTAGCACAGATACGCAGTATTTT	CASSVASTDTQYF
TRBV10-3	.	.	TRBJ1-1	TGTGCCATCAGCCCCTCGGACACTGAAGCTTTCTTT	CAISPSDTEAFF
TRBV30	.	.	TRBJ2-7	TGTGCCTGGAGTGGGGGGAGCTCCTACGAGCAGTACTTC	CAWSGGSSYEQYF
TRBV18	TRBD1	.	TRBJ2-5	TGTGCCAGCTCACGACAGGGGGCGCAGGAGACCCAGTACTTC	CASSRQGAQETQYF
TRBV28	.	.	TRBJ2-7	TGTGCCAGCAGTTTATCCCGGTACGAGCAGTACTTC	CASSLSRYEQYF
TRBV30	TRBD1	.	TRBJ1-5	TGTGCCTGGACTGCCCGGACAGGGGCGTGGAGCAATCAGCCCCAGCATTTT	CAWTARTGAWSNQPQHF
TRBV21-1	.	.	TRBJ1-3	TGTGCCAGCAGCAAGGGAAACACCATATATTTT	CASSKGNTIYF
TRBV4-1	TRBD1	.	TRBJ2-1	TGCGCCAGCAGCCCTGGGACAGGGAGGAATGAGCAGTTCTTC	CASSPGTGRNEQFF
TRBV7-8	.	.	TRBJ1-5	TGTGCCAGCAGCTCATTAACCGGGACGATGAGCAATCAGCCCCAGCATTTT	CASSSLTGTMSNQPQHF
TRBV18	TRBD2	.	TRBJ2-2	TGTGCCAGCTCACCGGCGGGGGGGCGCGGCACCGGGGAGCTGTTTTTT	CASSPAGGRGTGELFF